This entry is about one T cell receptor beta chain. The CDR3 consists of 14 residues. Germline CDR1 reads SEHNR; CDR2 reads FQNEAQ (reference sequence). The V and J ends lost 8 bases and 0 bases, in that order; junction bases with no gene match: 4. Produced via immunoSEQ multiplex PCR; TCRdb's table is partial and in-frame only. The sample yields about 72,000 clones, 75% to 95% seen once. This sample stems from a study of T cell changes during pregnancy in multiple sclerosis. Sequencing was performed on peripheral blood, taken in the second trimester of pregnancy. The receptor was isolated from a female donor with multiple sclerosis, enrolled in a pregnancy study. The rearrangement links TRBV7-9 to TRBJ2-5; 9 bases agree with TRBD1. Here the CDR3 reads CASGTGRDQETQYF. The CDR3 DNA sequence: TGTGCCAGCGGGACAGGGCGCGACCAAGAGACCCAGTACTTC.